This is a list of T cell receptor beta chains from one sample in a study of shared clonotypes between healthy human individuals. Assay: immunoSEQ multiplex PCR; the TCRdb copy retains only in-frame clones and omits some. Of roughly 2.2 million clones listed, just under 95% are singletons. The sample consisted of naive CD4+ T cells from PBMCs. Every receptor here comes from a man younger than 35 in good health. Some clones in this sample may be carry-over from other donors' samples. CDR3s include the opening cysteine and the closing phenylalanine or tryptophan. D genes are given only for firm matches. Only part of the rows carry a size: once, few, many, or a class if the clone is expanded.

J: TRBJ1-1
D: -
V: TRBV19
size: -
length: 15
DNA: TGTGCCAGTAGTCTGCGGACAGTTCTGAACACTGAAGCTTTCTTT
CDR3: CASSLRTVLNTEAFF

J: TRBJ1-2
D: -
V: TRBV11-2
size: few
length: 14
DNA: TGTGCCAGCAGCTTAGGTCGAAGGAACTATGGCTACACCTTC
CDR3: CASSLGRRNYGYTF

J: TRBJ1-3
D: -
V: TRBV9
size: once
length: 16
DNA: TGTGCCAGCAGCGTTGGGTTGGGCATCTCTGGAAACACCATATATTTT
CDR3: CASSVGLGISGNTIYF

J: TRBJ1-1
D: -
V: TRBV5-1
size: -
length: 13
DNA: TGCGCCAGCAGCTTGACCCCGAACACTGAAGCTTTCTTT
CDR3: CASSLTPNTEAFF

J: TRBJ2-4
D: -
V: TRBV19
size: -
length: 13
DNA: TGTGCCAGTAGTATAGCAGGTTCGGACATTCAGTACTTC
CDR3: CASSIAGSDIQYF

J: TRBJ1-1
D: -
V: TRBV18
size: -
length: 15
DNA: TGTGCCAGCTCACCGACAGGAGCAGGGAACACTGAAGCTTTCTTT
CDR3: CASSPTGAGNTEAFF

J: TRBJ1-1
D: -
V: TRBV11-2
size: -
length: 12
DNA: TGTGCCAGCAGCTTACCGGGGGCTGAAGCTTTCTTT
CDR3: CASSLPGAEAFF

J: TRBJ2-2
D: TRBD1
V: TRBV30
size: once
length: 16
DNA: TGTGCCTGGAGTGTAGCCGGGACAGGGGGCGCGGGGGAGCTGTTTTTT
CDR3: CAWSVAGTGGAGELFF

J: TRBJ2-2
D: TRBD2
V: TRBV5-4
size: once
length: 16
DNA: TGTGCCAGCAGCCCAGGGACTAGCGGCTTCACCGGGGAGCTGTTTTTT
CDR3: CASSPGTSGFTGELFF

J: TRBJ2-3
D: -
V: TRBV7-2
size: -
length: 13
DNA: TGTGCCAGCAGCTTACCGACCACATTTTTGCAGTATTTT
CDR3: CASSLPTTFLQYF

J: TRBJ1-2
D: -
V: TRBV6-1
size: -
length: 14
DNA: TGTGCCAGCAGTGAAGCGCATCTGGGTCATGGCTACACCTTC
CDR3: CASSEAHLGHGYTF

J: TRBJ2-7
D: -
V: TRBV11-2
size: -
length: 12
DNA: TGTGCCAGCAGCTTTGCAGAGTACGAGCAGTACTTC
CDR3: CASSFAEYEQYF

J: TRBJ1-2
D: -
V: TRBV5-6
size: -
length: 13
DNA: TGTGCCAGCAGCCTGGGCAGGGTAGGAGGCTACACCTTC
CDR3: CASSLGRVGGYTF

J: TRBJ2-3
D: TRBD2
V: TRBV10-3
size: once
length: 15
DNA: TGTGCCATCAGCCCTGGGGCGGGAGCTGGAGATACGCAGTATTTT
CDR3: CAISPGAGAGDTQYF

J: TRBJ2-5
D: -
V: TRBV9
size: -
length: 14
DNA: TGTGCCAGCAGCCCAGGGGCTAGCGGAGAGACCCAGTACTTC
CDR3: CASSPGASGETQYF

J: TRBJ1-1
D: -
V: TRBV5-1
size: -
length: 12
DNA: TGCGCCAGCAGCCTTAATGGGGAGGGAGCTTTCTTT
CDR3: CASSLNGEGAFF

J: TRBJ2-7
D: -
V: TRBV18
size: -
length: 16
DNA: TGTGCCAGCTCACCACCGGGGGCAGGGGAGTATTCCGAGCAGTACTTC
CDR3: CASSPPGAGEYSEQYF

J: TRBJ2-1
D: TRBD1
V: TRBV19
size: -
length: 16
DNA: TGTGCCAGTAGTCCCGACAGGGGGCCCCTCTACAATGAGCAGTTCTTC
CDR3: CASSPDRGPLYNEQFF

J: TRBJ1-3
D: -
V: TRBV7-9
size: -
length: 14
DNA: TGTGCCCCCGGCCAGATCGGCTCTGGAAACACCATATATTTT
CDR3: CAPGQIGSGNTIYF

J: TRBJ2-1
D: TRBD2
V: TRBV11-1
size: -
length: 15
DNA: TGTGCCAGCAGCTTAGCACTAGCGGGGCACAATGAGCAGTTCTTC
CDR3: CASSLALAGHNEQFF

J: TRBJ1-5
D: -
V: TRBV6-6
size: -
length: 15
DNA: TGTGCCAGCAGTCCACCTGCTGGGCGCAATCAGCCCCAGCATTTT
CDR3: CASSPPAGRNQPQHF

J: TRBJ2-5
D: TRBD2
V: TRBV7-9
size: few
length: 15
DNA: TGTGCCAGCAGCTTCTGGTTAGCGGGAGAGGAGACCCAGTACTTC
CDR3: CASSFWLAGEETQYF

J: TRBJ2-4
D: -
V: TRBV28
size: few
length: 17
DNA: TGTGCCAGCAGTTTAGCCAAAGGACGGTTCATGGTAGACATTCAGTACTTC
CDR3: CASSLAKGRFMVDIQYF

J: TRBJ1-3
D: -
V: TRBV30
size: -
length: 13
DNA: TGTGCCTGGAGTGTAAGCTTCCAGAACACCATATATTTT
CDR3: CAWSVSFQNTIYF

J: TRBJ2-1
D: TRBD1
V: TRBV29-1
size: -
length: 15
DNA: TGCAGCGCGGGACAGGGGTTGAGCTCCTACAATGAGCAGTTCTTC
CDR3: CSAGQGLSSYNEQFF

J: TRBJ2-7
D: TRBD2
V: TRBV14
size: -
length: 17
DNA: TGTGCCAGCAGCCATATGACTAGCGGGGCCTCCCTTTACGAGCAGTACTTC
CDR3: CASSHMTSGASLYEQYF

J: TRBJ2-1
D: TRBD2
V: TRBV15
size: -
length: 14
DNA: TGTGCCACCTTGGGGACTAAGGGCTACAATGAGCAGTTCTTC
CDR3: CATLGTKGYNEQFF

J: TRBJ2-1
D: -
V: TRBV5-1
size: -
length: 15
DNA: TGCGCCAGCAGCTATACTAGTCTCTCCTACAATGAGCAGTTCTTC
CDR3: CASSYTSLSYNEQFF

J: TRBJ2-7
D: -
V: TRBV6-6
size: -
length: 13
DNA: TGTGCCAGCCAGAATGCGGAGAACTACGAGCAGTACTTC
CDR3: CASQNAENYEQYF

J: TRBJ2-3
D: -
V: TRBV4-1
size: -
length: 14
DNA: TGCGCCAGCAGCCAAGTGGGCATTAGAGATACGCAGTATTTT
CDR3: CASSQVGIRDTQYF

J: TRBJ2-2
D: -
V: TRBV9
size: -
length: 14
DNA: TGTGCCAGCAGCCCGAGGACTGGGGCCGGGGAGCTGTTTTTT
CDR3: CASSPRTGAGELFF